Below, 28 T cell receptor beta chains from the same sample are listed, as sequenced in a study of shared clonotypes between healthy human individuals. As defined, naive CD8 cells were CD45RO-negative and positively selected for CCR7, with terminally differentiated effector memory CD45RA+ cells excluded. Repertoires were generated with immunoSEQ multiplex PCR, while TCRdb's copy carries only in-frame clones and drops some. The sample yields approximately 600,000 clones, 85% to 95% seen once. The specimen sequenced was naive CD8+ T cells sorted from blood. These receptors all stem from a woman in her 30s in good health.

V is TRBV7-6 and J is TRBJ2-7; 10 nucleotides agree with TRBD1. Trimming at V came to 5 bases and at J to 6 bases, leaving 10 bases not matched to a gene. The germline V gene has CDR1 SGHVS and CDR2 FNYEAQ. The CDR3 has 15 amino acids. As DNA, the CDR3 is TGTGCCAGCAGCGGCGGGACAGGGGTTAAATCCGAGCAGTACTTC. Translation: CASSGGTGVKSEQYF.

CDR3 sequence reads: CASSVRTSGIGYEQYF. CDR3 nucleotide sequence: TGCGCCAGCAGCGTAAGGACTAGCGGGATCGGCTACGAGCAGTACTTC. The V call is TRBV5-1, the J call TRBJ2-5; TRBD2 agrees at 12 bases. Matching the DNA end better, TRBJ2-7 makes the J call doubtful. Germline V gene data show CDR1 as SGHRS and CDR2 as YFSETQ. This CDR3 comprises 16 residues.

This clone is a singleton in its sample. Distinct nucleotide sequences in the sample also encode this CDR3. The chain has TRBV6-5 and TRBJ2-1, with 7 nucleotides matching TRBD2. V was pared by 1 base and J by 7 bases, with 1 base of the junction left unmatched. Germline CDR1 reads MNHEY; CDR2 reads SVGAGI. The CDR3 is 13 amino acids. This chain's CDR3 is CASSYLGGNEQFF. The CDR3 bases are TGTGCCAGCAGTTACTTGGGGGGGAATGAGCAGTTCTTC.

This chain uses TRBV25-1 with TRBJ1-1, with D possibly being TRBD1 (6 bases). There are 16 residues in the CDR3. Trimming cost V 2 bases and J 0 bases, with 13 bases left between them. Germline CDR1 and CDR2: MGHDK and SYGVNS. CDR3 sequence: CASSEMPGGVNTEAFF. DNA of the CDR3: TGTGCCAGCAGTGAAATGCCGGGGGGCGTGAACACTGAAGCTTTCTTT.

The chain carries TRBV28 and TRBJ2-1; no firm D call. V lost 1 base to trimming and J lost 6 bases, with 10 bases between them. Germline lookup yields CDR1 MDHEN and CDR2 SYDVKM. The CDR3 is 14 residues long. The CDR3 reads CASSLFGSSNEQFF. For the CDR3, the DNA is TGTGCCAGCAGTTTATTCGGCTCTAGCAATGAGCAGTTCTTC.

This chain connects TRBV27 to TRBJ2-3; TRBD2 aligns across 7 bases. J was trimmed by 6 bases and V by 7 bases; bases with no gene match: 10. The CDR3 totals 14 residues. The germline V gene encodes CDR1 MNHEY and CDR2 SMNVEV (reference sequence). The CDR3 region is CASTHGLGGDTQYF. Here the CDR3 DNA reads TGTGCCAGCACCCATGGACTAGGTGGGGATACGCAGTATTTT.

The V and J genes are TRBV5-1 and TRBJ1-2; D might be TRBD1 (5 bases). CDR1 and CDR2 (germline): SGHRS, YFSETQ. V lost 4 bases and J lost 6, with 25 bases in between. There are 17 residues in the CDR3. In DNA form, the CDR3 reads TGCGCCAGCAGCCTAACCTGGCCCTCAACCGGAGGGGATGGCTACACCTTC. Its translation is CASSLTWPSTGGDGYTF.

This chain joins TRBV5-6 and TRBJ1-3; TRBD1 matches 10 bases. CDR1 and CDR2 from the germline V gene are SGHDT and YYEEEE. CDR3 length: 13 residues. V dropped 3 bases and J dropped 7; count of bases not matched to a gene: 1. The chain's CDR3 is CASSWGQGNTIYF. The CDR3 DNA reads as TGTGCCAGCAGCTGGGGACAGGGGAACACCATATATTTT.

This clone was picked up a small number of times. The CDR3 loop reads CASSIWAAYNEQFF. In DNA, the CDR3 is TGTGCCAGTAGTATTTGGGCGGCTTACAATGAGCAGTTCTTC. This chain connects TRBV19 to TRBJ2-1; unclear D gene. Germline loops: CDR1 LNHDA, CDR2 SQIVND (reference sequence). The CDR3 has 14 amino acids. With 3 bases removed from V and 4 bases from J, the gap between germline ends came to 10 bases.

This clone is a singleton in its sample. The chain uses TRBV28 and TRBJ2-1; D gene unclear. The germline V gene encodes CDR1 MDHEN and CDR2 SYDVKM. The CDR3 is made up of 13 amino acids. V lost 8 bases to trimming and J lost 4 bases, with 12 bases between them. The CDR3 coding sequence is TGTGCCAGCTCCCGGCACTTATACAATGAGCAGTTCTTC. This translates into CASSRHLYNEQFF.

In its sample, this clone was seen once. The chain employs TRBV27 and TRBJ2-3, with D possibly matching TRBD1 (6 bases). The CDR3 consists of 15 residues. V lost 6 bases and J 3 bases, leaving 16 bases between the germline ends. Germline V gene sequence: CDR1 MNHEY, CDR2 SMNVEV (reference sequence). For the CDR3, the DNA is TGTGCCAGCAGCTCACCCGACAGGTGGACAGATACGCAGTATTTT. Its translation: CASSSPDRWTDTQYF.

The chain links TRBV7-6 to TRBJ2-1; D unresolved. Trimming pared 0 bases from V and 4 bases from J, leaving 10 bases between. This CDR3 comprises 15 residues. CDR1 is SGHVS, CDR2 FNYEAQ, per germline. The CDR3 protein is CASSLALADYNEQFF. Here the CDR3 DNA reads TGTGCCAGCAGCTTAGCCCTGGCAGATTACAATGAGCAGTTCTTC.

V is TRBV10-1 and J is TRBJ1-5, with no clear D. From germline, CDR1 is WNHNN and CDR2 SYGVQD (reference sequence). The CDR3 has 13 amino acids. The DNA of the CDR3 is TGCGTTAATAAAGGGCGGGGTTTGCAGCCCCAGCATTTT. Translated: CVNKGRGLQPQHF.

The CDR3 nucleotides are TGTGCCAGCAGCCCAGGGACAACATTCACAGATACGCAGTATTTT. Translation: CASSPGTTFTDTQYF. The V call is TRBV7-9, the J call TRBJ2-3; D may be TRBD1 (6 bases). This CDR3 has 15 residues. The germline V gene encodes CDR1 SEHNR and CDR2 FQNEAQ (reference sequence). Trimming removed 5 bases at V and 2 bases at J, with 14 bases between.

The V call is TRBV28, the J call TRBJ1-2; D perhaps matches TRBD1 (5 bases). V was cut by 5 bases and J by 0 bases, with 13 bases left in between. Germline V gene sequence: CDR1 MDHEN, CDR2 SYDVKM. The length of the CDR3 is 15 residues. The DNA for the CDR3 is TGTGCCAGCAGTCCCCGGACACACGCTAACTATGGCTACACCTTC. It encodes CASSPRTHANYGYTF.

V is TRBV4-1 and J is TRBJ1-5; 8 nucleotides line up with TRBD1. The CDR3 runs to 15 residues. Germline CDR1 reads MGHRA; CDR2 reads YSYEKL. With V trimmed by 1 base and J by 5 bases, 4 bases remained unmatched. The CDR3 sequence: CASSQAQGAHQPQHF. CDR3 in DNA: TGCGCCAGCAGCCAAGCCCAGGGGGCTCATCAGCCCCAGCATTTT.

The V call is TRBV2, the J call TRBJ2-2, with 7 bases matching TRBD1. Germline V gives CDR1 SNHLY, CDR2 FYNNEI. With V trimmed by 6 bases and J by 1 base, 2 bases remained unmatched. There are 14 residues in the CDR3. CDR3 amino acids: CASSGTVNTGELFF. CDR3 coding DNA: TGTGCCAGCAGCGGGACAGTGAACACCGGGGAGCTGTTTTTT.

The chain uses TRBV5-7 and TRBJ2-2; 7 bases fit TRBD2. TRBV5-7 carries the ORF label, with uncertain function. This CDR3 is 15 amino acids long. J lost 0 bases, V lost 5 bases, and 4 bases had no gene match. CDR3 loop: CASSRGRTNTGELFF. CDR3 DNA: TGTGCCAGCAGTCGCGGGAGAACGAACACCGGGGAGCTGTTTTTT.

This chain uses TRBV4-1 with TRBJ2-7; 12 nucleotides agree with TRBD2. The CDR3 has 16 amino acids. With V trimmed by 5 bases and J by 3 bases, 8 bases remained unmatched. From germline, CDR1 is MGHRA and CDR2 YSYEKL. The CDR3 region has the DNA TGCGCCAGCAGCGAAAGAGGACTAGCGGGGCTCTACGAGCAGTACTTC. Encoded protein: CASSERGLAGLYEQYF.

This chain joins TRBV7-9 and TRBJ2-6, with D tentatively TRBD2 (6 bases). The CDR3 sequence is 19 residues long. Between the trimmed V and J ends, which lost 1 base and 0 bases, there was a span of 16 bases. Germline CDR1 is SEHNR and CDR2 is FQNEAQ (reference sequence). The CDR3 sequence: CASSLEGVAANSGANVLTF. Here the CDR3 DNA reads TGTGCCAGCAGCTTAGAAGGGGTAGCGGCGAACTCTGGGGCCAACGTCCTGACTTTC. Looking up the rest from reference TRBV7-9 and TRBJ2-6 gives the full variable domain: DTGVSQNPRHKITKRGQNVTFRCDPISEHNRLYWYRQTLGQGPEFLTYFQNEAQLEKSRLLSDRFSAERPKGSFSTLEIQRTEQGDSAMYLCASSLEGVAANSGANVLTFGAGSRLTVL.

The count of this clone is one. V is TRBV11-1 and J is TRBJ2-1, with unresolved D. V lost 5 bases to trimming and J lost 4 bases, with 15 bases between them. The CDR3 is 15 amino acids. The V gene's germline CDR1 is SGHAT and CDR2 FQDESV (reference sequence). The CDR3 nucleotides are TGTGCCAGCAGCGGTGGTCAGAACATATACAATGAGCAGTTCTTC. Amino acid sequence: CASSGGQNIYNEQFF.

CDR3 sequence reads: CASSLVQVGEQYF. The CDR3 coding sequence is TGTGCCAGCAGCTTGGTACAGGTAGGGGAGCAGTACTTC. The genes are TRBV5-4 and TRBJ2-7; TRBD1 is a possible D gene (5 bases). V was cut by 0 bases and J by 7 bases, with 11 bases left in between. This CDR3 region has 13 residues. Germline V CDR1 and CDR2: SGHNT, YYREEE (reference sequence).

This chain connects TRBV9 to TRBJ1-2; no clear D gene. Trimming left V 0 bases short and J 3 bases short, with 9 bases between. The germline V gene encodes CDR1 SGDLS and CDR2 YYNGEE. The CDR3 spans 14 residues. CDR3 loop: CASSVGLADYGYTF. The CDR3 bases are TGTGCCAGCAGCGTAGGATTGGCAGACTATGGCTACACCTTC.

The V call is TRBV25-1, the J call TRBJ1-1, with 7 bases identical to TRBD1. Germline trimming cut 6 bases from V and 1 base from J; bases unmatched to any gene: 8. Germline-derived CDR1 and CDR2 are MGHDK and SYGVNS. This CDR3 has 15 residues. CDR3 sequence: CASSPGGSKNTEAFF. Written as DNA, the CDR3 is TGTGCCAGCAGCCCAGGGGGGTCAAAGAACACTGAAGCTTTCTTT.

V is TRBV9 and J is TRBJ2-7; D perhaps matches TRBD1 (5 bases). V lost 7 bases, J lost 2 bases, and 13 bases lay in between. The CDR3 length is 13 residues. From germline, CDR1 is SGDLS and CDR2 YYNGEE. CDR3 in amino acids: CASSRSDTYEQYF. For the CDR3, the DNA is TGTGCCAGCTCGCGTTCGGACACCTACGAGCAGTACTTC.

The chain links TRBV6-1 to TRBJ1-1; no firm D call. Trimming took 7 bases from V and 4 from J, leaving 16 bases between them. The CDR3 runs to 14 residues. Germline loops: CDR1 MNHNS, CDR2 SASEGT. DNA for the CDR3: TGTGCCAGCACACGGACGTCGTTTGTCACTGAAGCTTTCTTT. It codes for CASTRTSFVTEAFF.

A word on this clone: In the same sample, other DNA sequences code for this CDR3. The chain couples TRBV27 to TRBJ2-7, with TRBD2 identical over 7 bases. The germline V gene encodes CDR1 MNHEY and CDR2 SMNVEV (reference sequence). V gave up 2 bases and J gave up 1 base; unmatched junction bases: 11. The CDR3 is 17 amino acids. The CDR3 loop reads CASSLTPPAGGSYEQYF. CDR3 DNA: TGTGCCAGCAGTTTAACCCCCCCAGCCGGGGGGTCCTACGAGCAGTACTTC.

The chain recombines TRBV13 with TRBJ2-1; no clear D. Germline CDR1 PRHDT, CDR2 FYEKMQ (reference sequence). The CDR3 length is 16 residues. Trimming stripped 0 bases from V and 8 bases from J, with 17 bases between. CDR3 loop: CASSLGASKQADEQFF. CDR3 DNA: TGTGCCAGCAGCTTAGGCGCGAGCAAGCAGGCGGATGAGCAGTTCTTC.